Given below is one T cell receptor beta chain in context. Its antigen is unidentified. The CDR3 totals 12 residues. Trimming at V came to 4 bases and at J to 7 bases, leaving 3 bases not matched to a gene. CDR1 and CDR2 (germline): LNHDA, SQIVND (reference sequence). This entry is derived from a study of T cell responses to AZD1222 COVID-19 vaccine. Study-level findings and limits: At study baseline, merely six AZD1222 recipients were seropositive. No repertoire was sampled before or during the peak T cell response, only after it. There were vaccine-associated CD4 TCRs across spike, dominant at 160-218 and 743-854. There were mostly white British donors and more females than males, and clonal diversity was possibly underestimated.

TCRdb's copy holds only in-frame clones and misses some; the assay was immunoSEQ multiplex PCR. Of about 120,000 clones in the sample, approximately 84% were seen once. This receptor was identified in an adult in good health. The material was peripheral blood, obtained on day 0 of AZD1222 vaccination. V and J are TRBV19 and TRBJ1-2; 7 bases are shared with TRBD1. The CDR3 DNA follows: TGTGCCAGTAGTAGACAGGGAGGTGGCTACACCTTC. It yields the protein CASSRQGGGYTF.